The T cell receptor beta chain described here comes from a study of T cell responses to AZD1222 COVID-19 vaccine. Measured with immunoSEQ multiplex PCR; TCRdb has only the in-frame clones, and not every one. Among approximately 120,000 clones listed, about 89% were seen once. To note about this clone: What it binds is not known.

Germline V gene lookup returns CDR1 SEHNR and CDR2 FQNEAQ (reference sequence). The CDR3 length is 15 residues. V was pared by 5 bases and J by 7 bases, with 21 bases between. Findings and limits, study-wide: Among those given AZD1222, only six were seropositive at baseline. Reports say nearly half of spike-specific TCRs go after unmutated variant regions. Spike-wide coverage was observed for vaccine-associated CD4 TCRs, with dominant responses at 160-218 and 743-854.

This clonotype was sampled from an adult in good health. V gene TRBV7-9 combines with J gene TRBJ2-7; D perhaps matches TRBD2 (5 bases). This specimen was peripheral blood, taken on day 0 of MenACWY control vaccination. The DNA of the CDR3 is TGTGCCAGCAGCCCGATTGCCGGGGTGCGGGTAGAGCAGTACTTC. Translated: CASSPIAGVRVEQYF.